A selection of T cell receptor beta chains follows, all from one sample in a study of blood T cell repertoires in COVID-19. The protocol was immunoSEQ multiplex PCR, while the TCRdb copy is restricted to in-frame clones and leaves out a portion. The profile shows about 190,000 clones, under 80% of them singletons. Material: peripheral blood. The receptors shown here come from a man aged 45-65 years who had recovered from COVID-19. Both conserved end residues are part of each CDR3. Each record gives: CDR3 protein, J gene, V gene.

CDR3aa: CASSLARENTEAFF
j_gene: TRBJ1-1
v_gene: TRBV7-2

CDR3aa: CASNQRLAGLEQYF
j_gene: TRBJ2-7
v_gene: TRBV2

CDR3aa: CASSLSGTSGYEQYF
j_gene: TRBJ2-7
v_gene: TRBV11-3

CDR3aa: CASSLYWGADTQYF
j_gene: TRBJ2-3
v_gene: TRBV27

CDR3aa: CASSQDWGEADTQYF
j_gene: TRBJ2-3
v_gene: TRBV4-3

CDR3aa: CAWSSGQGQFYEQYF
j_gene: TRBJ2-7
v_gene: TRBV30

CDR3aa: CASSPLRGMNTEAFF
j_gene: TRBJ1-1
v_gene: TRBV18

CDR3aa: CASSQLRGGGNQPQHF
j_gene: TRBJ1-5
v_gene: TRBV16

CDR3aa: CASSSTKGGGTGELFF
j_gene: TRBJ2-2
v_gene: TRBV9

CDR3aa: CASVASGRVEQYF
j_gene: TRBJ2-7
v_gene: TRBV2

CDR3aa: CASSIPALRGNEQFF
j_gene: TRBJ2-1
v_gene: TRBV7-2

CDR3aa: CAISDLRTGGNTEAFF
j_gene: TRBJ1-1
v_gene: TRBV10-3

CDR3aa: CASSLRGFRGQPQHF
j_gene: TRBJ1-5
v_gene: TRBV27

CDR3aa: CASTLGQARPQHF
j_gene: TRBJ1-5
v_gene: TRBV12-3/TRBV12-4

CDR3aa: CASSSSTDTQYF
j_gene: TRBJ2-3
v_gene: TRBV7-3

CDR3aa: CASSQSQGWNQPQHF
j_gene: TRBJ1-5
v_gene: TRBV23-1

CDR3aa: CASGLVIQGHYTDTQYF
j_gene: TRBJ2-3
v_gene: TRBV12-5

CDR3aa: CASNPTGVNEKLFF
j_gene: TRBJ1-4
v_gene: TRBV9

CDR3aa: CASSWRAGALADTQYF
j_gene: TRBJ2-3
v_gene: TRBV28

CDR3aa: CAWTSGNTDTQYF
j_gene: TRBJ2-3
v_gene: TRBV30

CDR3aa: CASSLGYREETQYF
j_gene: TRBJ2-5
v_gene: TRBV7-9

CDR3aa: CASSRTGVSYEQYF
j_gene: TRBJ2-7
v_gene: TRBV7-2

CDR3aa: CASSFGQGSAEAFF
j_gene: TRBJ1-1
v_gene: TRBV7-9

CDR3aa: CASSVTMDREDEKLFF
j_gene: TRBJ1-4
v_gene: TRBV6-4

CDR3aa: CASSDGRGNQPQHF
j_gene: TRBJ1-5
v_gene: TRBV6-1

CDR3aa: CATSPRTQNNSPLHF
j_gene: TRBJ1-6
v_gene: TRBV15

CDR3aa: CASRLTGTPSVREQYF
j_gene: TRBJ2-7
v_gene: TRBV7-2

CDR3aa: CASTGESSYNEQFF
j_gene: TRBJ2-1
v_gene: TRBV4-1

CDR3aa: CASSLRGTSGRAQFF
j_gene: TRBJ2-1
v_gene: TRBV11-2

CDR3aa: CASSAPGQGARGTEAFF
j_gene: TRBJ1-1
v_gene: TRBV9

CDR3aa: CATSEEGGYGYTF
j_gene: TRBJ1-2
v_gene: TRBV24-1

CDR3aa: CAWSVLGGQPQHF
j_gene: TRBJ1-5
v_gene: TRBV30

CDR3aa: CASSPRDRGYEQYF
j_gene: TRBJ2-7
v_gene: TRBV18

CDR3aa: CASSYSGDRLYEQYF
j_gene: TRBJ2-7
v_gene: TRBV6-5

CDR3aa: CASKTYNRAIYEQYF
j_gene: TRBJ2-7
v_gene: TRBV19

CDR3aa: CASSPDRVGYTF
j_gene: TRBJ1-2
v_gene: TRBV9

CDR3aa: CAISESETSGRYNEQFF
j_gene: TRBJ2-1
v_gene: TRBV10-3

CDR3aa: CASSSQGNRNEKLFF
j_gene: TRBJ1-4
v_gene: TRBV5-5

CDR3aa: CASSKDRTEQYF
j_gene: TRBJ2-7
v_gene: TRBV21-1

CDR3aa: CAISIDREWSGYTF
j_gene: TRBJ1-2
v_gene: TRBV10-3

CDR3aa: CASSDALLGLAGERGTDTQYF
j_gene: TRBJ2-3
v_gene: TRBV19

CDR3aa: CASRPSGSYEQYF
j_gene: TRBJ2-7
v_gene: TRBV3-1/TRBV3-2

CDR3aa: CASSLYTSGRMSVQYF
j_gene: TRBJ2-7
v_gene: TRBV27

CDR3aa: CASSYSGRELNEQFF
j_gene: TRBJ2-1
v_gene: TRBV6-2/TRBV6-3

CDR3aa: CASSGTGGEYGYTF
j_gene: TRBJ1-2
v_gene: TRBV7-9

CDR3aa: CASSLDRLAGPDTQYF
j_gene: TRBJ2-3
v_gene: TRBV11-2

CDR3aa: CASSLRASGRVDNEQFF
j_gene: TRBJ2-1
v_gene: TRBV11-2

CDR3aa: CASSRGDSYNSPLHF
j_gene: TRBJ1-6
v_gene: TRBV7-9

CDR3aa: CASSLLQGRQPQHF
j_gene: TRBJ1-5
v_gene: TRBV27

CDR3aa: CSVDGVSGPGDTQYF
j_gene: TRBJ2-3
v_gene: TRBV29-1

CDR3aa: CATRGTSGSYNEQFF
j_gene: TRBJ2-1
v_gene: TRBV24-1

CDR3aa: CASSLGQGGAEAFF
j_gene: TRBJ1-1
v_gene: TRBV16